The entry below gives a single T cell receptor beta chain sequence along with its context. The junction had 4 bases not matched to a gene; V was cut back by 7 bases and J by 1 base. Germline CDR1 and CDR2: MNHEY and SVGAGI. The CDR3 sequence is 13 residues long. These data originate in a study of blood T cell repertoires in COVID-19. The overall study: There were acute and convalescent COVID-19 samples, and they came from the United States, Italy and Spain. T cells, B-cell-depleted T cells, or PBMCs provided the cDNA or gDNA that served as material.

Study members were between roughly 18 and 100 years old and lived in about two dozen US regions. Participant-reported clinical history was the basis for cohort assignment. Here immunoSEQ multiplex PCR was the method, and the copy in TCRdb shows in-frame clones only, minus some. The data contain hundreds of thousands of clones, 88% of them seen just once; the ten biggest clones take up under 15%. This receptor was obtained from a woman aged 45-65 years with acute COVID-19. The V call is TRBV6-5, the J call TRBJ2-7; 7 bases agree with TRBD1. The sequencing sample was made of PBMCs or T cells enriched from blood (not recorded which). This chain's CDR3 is CASNRQGSYEQYF. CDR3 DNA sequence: TGTGCCAGCAATCGACAGGGATCCTACGAGCAGTACTTC.